Reported below is one TCR beta chain. Its antigen is still unknown. Nothing much larger sits one base from this clone, and base qualities are not available. V drops 0 bases and J drops 16 bases, leaving 13 bases in between. Reading the germline V gene gives CDR1 SGHDN and CDR2 FVKESK. The CDR3 holds 12 amino acids from the cysteine to the phenylalanine. This entry keeps only the CDR3 DNA: 36 bases, framed from base 1. The time point label for this specimen denotes: at surgical resection after neoadjuvant nivolumab +/- ipilimumab. Samples came from the phase 2 randomized NEOSTAR trial, which tested neoadjuvant nivolumab or nivolumab plus ipilimumab followed by surgery in operable NSCLC. Receptor libraries were prepared by the immunoSEQ multiplex PCR assay. In the paper's pipeline: Repertoires were summarized by richness and clonality, and significantly expanded and contracted clones were identified between pre- and post-therapy samples. What TCRdb holds here is the immuneACCESS table cut down to in-frame rearrangements. Part of the clones is not present; checked against another copy, under half of the missing clones reflect an unresolved V gene, and the others are unexplained. Clone size and V and J calls were adopted from that table, with D and trimming inferred from the DNA. Across this sample there are 15,000 to 20,000 clones, with around 77% seen only once. Together, the top ten hold about 8.1% of the sample.

These data belong to a study of neoadjuvant nivolumab and ipilimumab in lung cancer (dated by TCRdb to the early 2020s). Study-wide context: In the NEOSTAR trial, nivolumab was administered intravenously at 3 mg/kg on days 1, 15 and 29, and the combination arm also received ipilimumab 1 mg/kg on day 1 only. In the trial, around 43 patients with operable NSCLC were treated, of whom 23 were randomized to nivolumab monotherapy and roughly 20 to nivolumab plus ipilimumab. The study compared TCR repertoires in pretherapy (baseline) peripheral blood with TCR repertoires in tumors resected at surgery after neoadjuvant immune checkpoint blockade. Seven patients had matched pretherapy and resected tumor pairs analyzed, with four treated with nivolumab and three with nivolumab plus ipilimumab. The primary endpoint of the trial was the rate of major pathologic response (MPR) in the intention-to-treat population of each study arm.

What the research found in general, with its limitations: Compared with tumor-adjacent uninvolved lung, resected tumors had greater TCR richness and clonality, and increases showed up in more of the dual-therapy-treated tumors. A positive correlation was observed between pretherapy blood TCR richness and richness in tumors resected after neoadjuvant therapy (Spearman R of about 0.8). Tumor T-cell richness and clonality rose from pretherapy to surgery in three of three dual-therapy tumors but in only two of four nivolumab-treated tumors. There was no significant correlation between TCR clonality and pathologic tumor regression, and just a single major-pathologic-response sample was available for the clonality-regression analysis. A small number of samples was subjected to TCR sequencing.

This TCR came from an adult with non-small cell lung cancer. Recombination joined TRBV14 with TRBJ2-4, with a weak D call of TRBD2 (6 bases match). This material consisted of tumor tissue, taken after neoadjuvant nivolumab, alone or with ipilimumab, at or shortly before surgery. DNA sequence: TGTGCCAGCAGCCAAGATAAGAGGACTACATACTTC. Its translation is CASSQDKRTTYF.